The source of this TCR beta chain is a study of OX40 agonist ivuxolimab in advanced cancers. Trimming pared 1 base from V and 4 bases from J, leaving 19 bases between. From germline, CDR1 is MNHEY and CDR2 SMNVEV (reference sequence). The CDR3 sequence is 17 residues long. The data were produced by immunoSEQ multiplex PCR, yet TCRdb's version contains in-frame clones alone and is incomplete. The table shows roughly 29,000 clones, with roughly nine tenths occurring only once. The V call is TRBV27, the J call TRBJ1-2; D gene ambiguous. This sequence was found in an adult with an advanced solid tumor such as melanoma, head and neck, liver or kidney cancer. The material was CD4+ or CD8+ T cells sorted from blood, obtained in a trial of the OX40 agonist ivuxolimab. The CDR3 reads CASSLYPKGRPLYGYTF. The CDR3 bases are TGTGCCAGCAGTTTATATCCCAAAGGACGTCCCCTCTATGGCTACACCTTC.